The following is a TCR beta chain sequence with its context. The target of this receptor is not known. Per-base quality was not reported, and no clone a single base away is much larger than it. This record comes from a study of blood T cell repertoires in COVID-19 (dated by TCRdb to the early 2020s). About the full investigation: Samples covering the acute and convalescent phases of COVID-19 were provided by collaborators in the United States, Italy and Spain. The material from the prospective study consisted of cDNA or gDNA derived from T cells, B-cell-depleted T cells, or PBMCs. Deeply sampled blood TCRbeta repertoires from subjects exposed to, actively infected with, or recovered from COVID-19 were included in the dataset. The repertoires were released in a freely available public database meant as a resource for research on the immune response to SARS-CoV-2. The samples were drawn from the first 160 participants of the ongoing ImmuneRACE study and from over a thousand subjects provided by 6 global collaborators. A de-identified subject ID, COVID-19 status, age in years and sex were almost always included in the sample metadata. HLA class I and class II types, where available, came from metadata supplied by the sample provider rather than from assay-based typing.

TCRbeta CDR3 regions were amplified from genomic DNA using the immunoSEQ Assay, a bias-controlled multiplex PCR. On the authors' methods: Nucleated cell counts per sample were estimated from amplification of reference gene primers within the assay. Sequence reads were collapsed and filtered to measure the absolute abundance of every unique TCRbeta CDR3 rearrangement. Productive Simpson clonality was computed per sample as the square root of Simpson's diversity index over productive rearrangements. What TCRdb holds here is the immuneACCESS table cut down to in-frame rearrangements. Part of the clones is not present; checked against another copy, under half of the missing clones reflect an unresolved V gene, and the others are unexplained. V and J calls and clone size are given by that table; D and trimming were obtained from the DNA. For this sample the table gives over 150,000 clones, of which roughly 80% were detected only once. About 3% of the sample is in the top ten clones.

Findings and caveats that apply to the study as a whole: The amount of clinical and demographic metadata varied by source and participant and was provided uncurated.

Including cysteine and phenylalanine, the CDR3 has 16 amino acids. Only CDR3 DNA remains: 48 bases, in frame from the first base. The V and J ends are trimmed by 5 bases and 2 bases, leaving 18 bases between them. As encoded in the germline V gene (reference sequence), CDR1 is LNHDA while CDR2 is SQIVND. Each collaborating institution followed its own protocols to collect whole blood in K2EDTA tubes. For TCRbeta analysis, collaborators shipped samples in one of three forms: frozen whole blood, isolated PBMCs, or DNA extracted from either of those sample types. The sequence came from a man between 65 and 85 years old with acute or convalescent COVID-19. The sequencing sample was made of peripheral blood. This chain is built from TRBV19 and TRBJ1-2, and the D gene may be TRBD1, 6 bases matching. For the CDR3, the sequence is CASSPTRGGSNYGYTF. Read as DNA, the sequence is TGTGCCAGTAGTCCAACCCGAGGGGGTAGCAACTATGGCTACACCTTC.